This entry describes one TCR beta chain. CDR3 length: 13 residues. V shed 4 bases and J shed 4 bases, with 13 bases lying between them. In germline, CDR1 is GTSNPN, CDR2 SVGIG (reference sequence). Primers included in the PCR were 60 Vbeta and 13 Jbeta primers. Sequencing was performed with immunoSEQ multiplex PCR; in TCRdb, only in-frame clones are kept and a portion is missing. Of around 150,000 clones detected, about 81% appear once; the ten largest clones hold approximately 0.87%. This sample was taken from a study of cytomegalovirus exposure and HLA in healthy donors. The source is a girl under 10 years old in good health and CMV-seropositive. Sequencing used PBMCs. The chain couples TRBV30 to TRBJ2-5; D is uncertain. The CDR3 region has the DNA TGTGCCTGGATGGCCGGCCAGCGAGAGACCCAGTACTTC. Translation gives CAWMAGQRETQYF.